This T cell receptor (beta chain) was identified in a study of shared clonotypes between healthy human individuals. General study results and limits: Among donors, the sharing of clonotypes was expected to be influenced by sequencing depth. Genetic and exposure-history diversity was limited by the small donor number.

Remarks on this clone: Antigen: not known.

Generated by immunoSEQ multiplex PCR, the TCRdb table keeps only in-frame clones and is missing some. Seen here are about 990,000 clones, more than 75% observed once, and the top ten hold roughly 0.55%. Trimming removed 0 bases at V and 0 bases at J, with 10 bases between. Germline V gene data show CDR1 as SGHDT and CDR2 as YYEEEE. This CDR3 comprises 16 residues. Sequenced input: memory CD4+ T cells from PBMCs. Stated subset: CD45RA-negative fraction. The J gene is TRBJ2-1, the V gene TRBV5-6; D call uncertain. The clonotype comes from a man aged 18 to 29 in good health. Some clones in this sample may be carry-over from other donors' samples. Here the CDR3 reads CASSLVLGPSYNEQFF. CDR3 nucleotides: TGTGCCAGCAGCTTGGTCCTGGGCCCCTCCTACAATGAGCAGTTCTTC.